The clone carrying this TCR beta chain was observed a single time. Treatment given: around 19 received Ad26.COV2.S at low or high dose, single or two shots; several received placebo; per-sample allocation not given. Following the first vaccine or placebo injection, samples were taken on day 63. This record belongs to a study of Ad26.COV2.S vaccination and SARS-CoV-2 variants. CDR1 is MDHEN and CDR2 is SYDVKM in the germline V gene. The CDR3 is 14 amino acids. The V gene lost 5 bases and the J gene lost 2 bases, with 12 bases spanning the gap. Measured with immunoSEQ multiplex PCR; TCRdb has only the in-frame clones, and not every one. There are around 300,000 clones in the sample; around 89% occur only once, and 5% lies in the top ten.

Source: peripheral blood, taken in a trial of Ad26.COV2.S vaccine versus placebo. The chain couples TRBV28 to TRBJ1-1; D not certain. The clonotype was recovered from a person aged 18-60 years who received the Ad26.COV2.S COVID-19 vaccine or a placebo. Here the CDR3 reads CASSRYPGNTEAFF. CDR3 in DNA: TGTGCCAGCAGTCGATATCCTGGAAACACTGAAGCTTTCTTT.